One sample yielded the 21 T cell receptor beta chains listed below, sequenced in a study of cytomegalovirus exposure and HLA in healthy donors. Use of 60 Vbeta and 13 Jbeta primers characterized the PCR. Assay: immunoSEQ multiplex PCR; the TCRdb copy retains only in-frame clones and omits some. The sample consists of approximately 100,000 clones, roughly four fifths of them appearing once. The sequencing sample was made of PBMCs. The receptors here all came from a man aged 50-59 years in good health and CMV-seronegative.

The chain carries TRBV7-2 and TRBJ1-2, with TRBD1 matching over 10 bases. There are 14 residues in the CDR3. Looked up from germline, CDR1 is SGHTA and CDR2 is FQGNSA. J lost 7 bases, V lost 1 base, and 3 bases had no gene match. The CDR3 nucleotides read TGTGCCAGCAGCTTAGGGACAGGGGGTTCTGGCTACACCTTC. Translated: CASSLGTGGSGYTF.

The J gene is TRBJ1-5, the V gene TRBV15; TRBD1 agrees at 7 bases. The germline CDR1 and CDR2 sequences are LNHNV and YYDKDF (reference sequence). The J segment lost 6 bases and the V segment lost 3 bases, leaving 5 bases of the junction unmatched. This CDR3 region has 14 residues. CDR3: CATSSTGVTQPQHF. CDR3 DNA: TGTGCCACCAGCAGTACAGGGGTGACTCAGCCCCAGCATTTT. Filled out from reference TRBV15 and TRBJ1-5, the complete variable domain reads DAMVIQNPRYQVTQFGKPVTLSCSQTLNHNVMYWYQQKSSQAPKLLFHYYDKDFNNEADTPDNFQSRRPNTSFCFLDIRSPGLGDTAMYLCATSSTGVTQPQHFGDGTRLSIL.

This clone came up a few times. The V gene is TRBV30, the J gene TRBJ1-1; 8 bases are shared with TRBD1. The CDR3 consists of 14 residues. V was clipped by 3 bases and J by 5 bases; unmatched bases: 8. CDR1 GTSNPN and CDR2 SVGIG come from the germline V gene (reference sequence). CDR3 in amino acids: CAWSPNDRGTEAFF. The CDR3 DNA reads as TGTGCCTGGAGCCCCAATGACAGGGGAACTGAAGCTTTCTTT.

This clone has just a few counts. The chain employs TRBV2 and TRBJ2-3; 10 nucleotides match TRBD2. J lost 6 bases, V lost 6 bases, and 6 bases had no gene match. Germline CDR1 reads SNHLY; CDR2 reads FYNNEI. This CDR3 comprises 14 residues. The CDR3 DNA follows: TGTGCCAGCAGCCGAGCGGGAGGGGGCGATACGCAGTATTTT. Its translation: CASSRAGGGDTQYF.

The V and J genes are TRBV6-1 and TRBJ2-5; D is undetermined. The end of the DNA fits TRBJ2-7 better, so the J call may be wrong. Germline CDR1 and CDR2: MNHNS and SASEGT. The CDR3 is 12 residues long. The CDR3 here is CASSESSYEQYF. The DNA of the CDR3 is TGTGCCAGCAGTGAAAGTTCCTACGAGCAGTACTTC.

Turning to this clone: This CDR3 is also generated by other DNA sequences in the sample. The gene calls are TRBV18 and TRBJ1-4; D remains unclear. The CDR3 has 14 amino acids. Trimming shortened V by 2 bases and J by 0 bases, and 4 bases separated the two germline ends. In germline, CDR1 is KGHSH, CDR2 LQKENI. The CDR3 protein is CASSPTATNEKLFF. In nucleotides, the CDR3 is TGTGCCAGCTCACCAACAGCAACTAATGAAAAACTGTTTTTT.

This chain joins TRBV6-5 and TRBJ2-3; TRBD2 agrees at 11 bases. Germline values: CDR1 MNHEY, CDR2 SVGAGI. The CDR3 extends over 15 amino acids. J was trimmed by 2 bases and V by 7 bases; bases with no gene match: 5. The CDR3: CASTGLAGSTDTQYF. CDR3 sequence (DNA): TGTGCCAGCACTGGACTAGCGGGCTCCACAGATACGCAGTATTTT.

The rearrangement links TRBV28 to TRBJ1-2; 8 bases align to TRBD1. The V gene end was trimmed by 5 bases and the J gene end by 4 bases; junction bases not matched to a gene: 9. The CDR3 length is 15 residues. Germline loops: CDR1 MDHEN, CDR2 SYDVKM. The CDR3 region is CASSVSRGRLYGYTF. The DNA for the CDR3 is TGTGCCAGCAGTGTATCCAGGGGGCGCCTCTATGGCTACACCTTC.

The chain carries TRBV4-2 and TRBJ1-2; D remains unclear. The germline V gene has CDR1 LGHNA and CDR2 YNFKEQ. This CDR3 has 14 amino acids. Deletions cut 3 bases from V and 6 bases from J, with 14 bases between. Here the CDR3 reads CASSQDYVGNGYTF. CDR3 DNA: TGTGCCAGCAGCCAGGATTATGTGGGCAATGGCTACACCTTC.

This clone was seen a few times. The chain carries TRBV13 and TRBJ2-7; TRBD2 aligns across 9 bases. J was trimmed by 1 base and V by 9 bases; bases with no gene match: 13. Germline V lookup: CDR1 PRHDT, CDR2 FYEKMQ (reference sequence). This CDR3 spans 16 amino acids. The CDR3 region has the DNA TGTGCCAGGGTTATGCTCCTGGCGGGAGGGTCCTACGAGCAGTACTTC. Residues: CARVMLLAGGSYEQYF.

The CDR3 loop reads CASSGGGLGYTF. The CDR3 bases are TGTGCCAGCAGTGGGGGGGGGCTTGGCTACACCTTC. The rearrangement links TRBV7-9 to TRBJ1-2; the D gene is possibly TRBD1 (6 bases). This CDR3 is built from 12 residues. V lost 6 bases to trimming and J lost 7 bases, with 12 bases between them. Germline loops: CDR1 SEHNR, CDR2 FQNEAQ (reference sequence).

This clone has a single count. The gene calls are TRBV27 and TRBJ2-6, with no clear D. V dropped 3 bases and J dropped 0 bases, with 12 bases sitting between them. Per the germline V gene, CDR1 is MNHEY and CDR2 is SMNVEV (reference sequence). This CDR3 comprises 17 residues. CDR3 protein: CASSFNQANSGANVLTF. The CDR3 DNA follows: TGTGCCAGCAGTTTTAACCAGGCGAACTCTGGGGCCAACGTCCTGACTTTC.

The chain is built from TRBV18 and TRBJ2-5; D uncertain. Per germline, CDR1 KGHSH and CDR2 LQKENI. This CDR3 has 15 residues. V shed 3 bases and J shed 2 bases, with 13 bases lying between them. CDR3 loop: CASSPGLGEQETQYF. For the CDR3, the DNA is TGTGCCAGCTCACCCGGATTGGGCGAGCAAGAGACCCAGTACTTC.

The chain combines TRBV29-1 with TRBJ2-3; 8 bases map to TRBD1. CDR3 size: 13 residues. The V gene end was trimmed by 5 bases and the J gene end by 5 bases; junction bases not matched to a gene: 6. Germline lookup yields CDR1 SQVTM and CDR2 ANQGSEA. CDR3 bases: TGCAGCGTTAGGCAGGGGGCTAGAGATACGCAGTATTTT. This codes for CSVRQGARDTQYF.

The chain has TRBV9 and TRBJ2-7; the D is unclear. Trimming removed 2 bases at V and 3 bases at J, with 12 bases between. The CDR3 totals 14 residues. Germline V gene lookup returns CDR1 SGDLS and CDR2 YYNGEE. CDR3 DNA: TGTGCCAGCAGCGTCCTAGGTACGGGCTACGAGCAGTACTTC. It encodes CASSVLGTGYEQYF.

The genes are TRBV7-9 and TRBJ2-2; 10 bases align to TRBD2. This CDR3 region has 17 residues. Trimming removed 2 bases from V and 3 bases from J; junction bases left unmatched: 6. Germline V lookup: CDR1 SEHNR, CDR2 FQNEAQ (reference sequence). The CDR3 spells CASSLFLAGAHTGELFF. DNA for the CDR3: TGTGCCAGCAGCTTATTTCTAGCGGGGGCCCACACCGGGGAGCTGTTTTTT.

In its sample, this clone was seen once. CDR3 sequence: CASIPDRAGNTIYF. CDR3 sequence (DNA): TGTGCCAGCATACCAGACAGGGCTGGAAACACCATATATTTT. V gene TRBV6-5 combines with J gene TRBJ1-3, with 7 bases identical to TRBD1. V lost 7 bases to trimming and J lost 2 bases; unmatched junction nucleotides: 5. This CDR3 has 14 amino acids. Germline loops: CDR1 MNHEY, CDR2 SVGAGI.

The chain couples TRBV18 to TRBJ2-7; 11 nucleotides line up with TRBD1. There are 15 residues in the CDR3. CDR1 and CDR2 (germline): KGHSH, LQKENI. The V gene end was trimmed by 2 bases and the J gene end by 5 bases; junction bases not matched to a gene: 5. The CDR3 region is CASSPGGDRGNEQYF. The DNA for the CDR3 is TGTGCCAGCTCACCAGGAGGGGACAGGGGGAACGAGCAGTACTTC.

The DNA for the CDR3 is TGTGCCAGCAGCTTAGCGGGAGCCGGGGCCAACGTCCTGACTTTC. It specifies CASSLAGAGANVLTF. The gene calls are TRBV7-3 and TRBJ2-6; 7 positions match TRBD2. The CDR3 runs to 15 residues. Trimming cost V 2 bases and J 4 bases; bases outside gene matches: 2. In germline, CDR1 is SGHTA, CDR2 FQGTGA.

The J gene is TRBJ2-5, the V gene TRBV29-1; 7 bases match TRBD2. The closer fit of TRBJ2-7 to the DNA end suggests the J call may be wrong. This CDR3 has 14 residues. Looked up from germline, CDR1 is SQVTM and CDR2 is ANQGSEA. Here the CDR3 reads CSVRVFYGGYEQYF. The CDR3 DNA reads TGCAGCGTACGCGTCTTCTACGGGGGGTACGAGCAGTACTTC.

The V call is TRBV2, the J call TRBJ1-4; D possibly corresponds to TRBD1 (6 bases). The CDR3 loop spans 14 amino acids. V lost 7 bases to trimming and J lost 0 bases, with 9 bases between them. Germline-derived CDR1 and CDR2 are SNHLY and FYNNEI. The CDR3 nucleotides are TGTGCCAGCAAAGACAGGCCAACTAATGAAAAACTGTTTTTT. Its translation: CASKDRPTNEKLFF.